The clone carrying this T cell receptor (beta chain) was found a few times. Its antigen is unidentified. This sample was included in a study of T cell repertoires in cytomegalovirus infection. Germline lookup yields CDR1 SGHDN and CDR2 FVKESK. The CDR3 spans 15 residues. V lost 0 bases and J lost 2, with 11 bases in between. TCRdb reanalysed the reads using MiXCR and keeps one entry per CDR3 protein. The table lists fewer than 1,000,000 distinct CDR3 sequences, 25% to 40% of them singletons. The rearrangement links TRBV14 to TRBJ2-7; D may match TRBD1 or TRBD2 (6 bases each). The source was cultured CD8+ T cells from PBMCs, collected from culture after CMV antigen stimulation. The sequence was collected from a human donor in good health (CMV status not recorded). Some clones in this sample may be carry-over from other donors' samples. CDR3 protein: CASSQEEGVTYEQYF. CDR3 coding DNA: TGTGCCAGCAGCCAAGAGGAGGGGGTAACCTACGAGCAGTACTTC.